Detailed here is one TCR beta chain. CDR1 MDHEN and CDR2 SYDVKM come from the germline V gene. The CDR3 is 16 residues long. The data originate from a study of cytomegalovirus exposure and HLA in healthy donors. Primers for the PCR totalled 60 Vbeta and 13 Jbeta. Produced via immunoSEQ multiplex PCR; TCRdb's table is partial and in-frame only. The sample records about 81,000 clones, 75% to 90% being singletons. The genes are TRBV28 and TRBJ2-5, with TRBD2 identical over 10 bases. The end of the DNA fits TRBJ2-7 better, so the J call may be wrong. The sequenced material came from PBMCs. The receptor's source is a man younger than 30 in good health and CMV-seronegative. CDR3 DNA sequence: TGTGCCAGCAGTTTGCCTGGGCTAGCGGGAGCCTACGAGCAGTACTTC. The encoded protein is CASSLPGLAGAYEQYF.